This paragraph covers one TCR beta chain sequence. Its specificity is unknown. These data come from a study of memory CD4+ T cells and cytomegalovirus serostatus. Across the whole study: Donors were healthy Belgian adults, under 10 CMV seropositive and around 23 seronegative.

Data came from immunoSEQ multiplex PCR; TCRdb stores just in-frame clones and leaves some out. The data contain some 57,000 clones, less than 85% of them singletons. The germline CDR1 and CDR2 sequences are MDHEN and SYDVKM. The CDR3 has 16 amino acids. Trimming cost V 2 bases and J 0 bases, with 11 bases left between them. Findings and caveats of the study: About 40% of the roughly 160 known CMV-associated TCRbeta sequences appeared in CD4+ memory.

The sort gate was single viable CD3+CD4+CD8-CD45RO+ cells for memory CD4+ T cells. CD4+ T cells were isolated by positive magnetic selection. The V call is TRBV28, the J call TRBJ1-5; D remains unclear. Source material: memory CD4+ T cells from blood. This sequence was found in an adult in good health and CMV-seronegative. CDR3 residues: CASSLREGYSNQPQHF. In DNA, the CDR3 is TGTGCCAGCAGTTTACGAGAGGGATATAGCAATCAGCCCCAGCATTTT.